Listed below are T cell receptor beta chains from one sample, sequenced in a study of T-cell reconstitution after alpha-beta-depleted transplantation in children. MiXCR, run by TCRdb on the PCR reads, gives a single entry per CDR3 protein. The sample contains some 310,000 distinct CDR3 sequences, 20% to 30% of which appear only once. The starting material was PBMCs, mostly from graft donor cells, obtained 180 days after TCRalphabeta/CD19-depleted stem cell transplant. The receptors were sampled from a male patient younger than 18 who had a stem cell transplant for acute lymphoblastic leukemia, so the T cells may come from the graft donor. Both conserved end residues are trimmed from each CDR3. Fields, in order: J gene, V gene, CDR3 protein.

j_gene: TRBJ2-1; v_gene: TRBV2; CDR3aa: ASSHRDRGRTSSYNEQF
j_gene: TRBJ2-7; v_gene: TRBV20-1; CDR3aa: SARDWTYASGSHEQY
j_gene: TRBJ2-3; v_gene: TRBV7-8; CDR3aa: ASSLWEGTQY
j_gene: TRBJ2-3; v_gene: TRBV5-1; CDR3aa: ASSLDVHTDTQY
j_gene: TRBJ2-1; v_gene: TRBV5-1; CDR3aa: ASSLGLAGGGNNEQF
j_gene: TRBJ2-5; v_gene: TRBV2; CDR3aa: ASSEAYNREATQY
j_gene: TRBJ1-2; v_gene: TRBV9; CDR3aa: ASSVGQGSYGYT
j_gene: TRBJ1-1; v_gene: TRBV6-5; CDR3aa: ASSYIRANTEAF
j_gene: TRBJ2-7; v_gene: TRBV6-1; CDR3aa: ASRQGPGGGEQY
j_gene: TRBJ2-1; v_gene: TRBV5-4; CDR3aa: ASSQSSSSYNEQF
j_gene: TRBJ2-1; v_gene: TRBV20-1; CDR3aa: SASRGTLSYNEQF
j_gene: TRBJ2-7; v_gene: TRBV27; CDR3aa: ASSSWTGYEQY
j_gene: TRBJ2-1; v_gene: TRBV9; CDR3aa: ASSPEGWFYNEQF